This T cell receptor beta chain was found in a study of blood T cell repertoires in COVID-19. This clone has only a few counts. V lost 4 bases to trimming and J lost 6 bases, with 13 bases between them. The CDR3 has 13 amino acids. Germline V gene lookup returns CDR1 ENHRY and CDR2 SYGVKD. Method: immunoSEQ multiplex PCR; TCRdb's copy keeps in-frame clones and lacks some. This table has 200,000 or so clones, 84% appearing once. The clonotype was recovered from a man aged 40-49 years who had recovered from COVID-19. The V gene is TRBV10-3, the J gene TRBJ2-7; tentatively, D is TRBD2 (5 bases). Sequenced: peripheral blood. The CDR3 is CAISGPLGGEQYF. In DNA form, the CDR3 reads TGTGCCATCAGTGGACCCCTCGGAGGCGAGCAGTACTTC.